Following are 20 T cell receptor beta chains from one sample sequenced in a study of cytomegalovirus exposure and HLA in healthy donors. The study ran its PCR with 60 Vbeta and 13 Jbeta primers. Assay: immunoSEQ multiplex PCR; the TCRdb copy retains only in-frame clones and omits some. The sample includes fewer than 250,000 clones, around 75% of them seen just once. The source material was PBMCs. The receptor set was obtained from a male donor in good health and CMV-seropositive.

The rearrangement uses TRBV11-3 and TRBJ2-1; D perhaps matches TRBD2 (5 bases). The CDR3 has 13 residues. The germline gives CDR1 SGHNT, CDR2 YENEEA. V was trimmed by 5 bases and J by 5 bases, leaving 10 bases between them. The CDR3 nucleotides are TGTGCCAGCAGCCCCCCCGGGGACAATGAGCAGTTCTTC. It yields the protein CASSPPGDNEQFF.

CDR3 in amino acids: CASSFVSAGVPYEQYF. The CDR3 DNA reads TGTGCCAGCAGTTTTGTTTCGGCAGGTGTACCCTACGAGCAGTACTTC. The J gene is TRBJ2-7, the V gene TRBV28; unclear D gene. The length of the CDR3 is 16 residues. The V gene lost 3 bases and the J gene lost 2 bases, with 17 bases spanning the gap. CDR1 and CDR2 from the germline V gene are MDHEN and SYDVKM.

This clone was seen only a few times. V gene TRBV19 combines with J gene TRBJ2-2, with D perhaps matching TRBD1 (5 bases). V was pared by 3 bases and J by 5 bases, with 13 bases between. CDR1 is LNHDA and CDR2 is SQIVND in the germline V gene (reference sequence). The CDR3 is 15 residues long. CDR3 bases: TGTGCCAGTAGTATCGTAGACAGCTCGACCGGGGAGCTGTTTTTT. Encoded protein: CASSIVDSSTGELFF.

The rearrangement links TRBV6-5 to TRBJ2-3; 8 positions match TRBD1. J lost 3 bases, V lost 5 bases, and 1 base had no gene match. The CDR3 is 13 residues long. Germline loops: CDR1 MNHEY, CDR2 SVGAGI. CDR3 sequence: CASSRQGTDTQYF. The CDR3 nucleotides read TGTGCCAGCAGTCGACAGGGGACAGATACGCAGTATTTT.

Turning to this clone: The germline gene is not matched at one end of the junction; a read error may be the cause. V gene TRBV7-9 combines with J gene TRBJ2-1; D is ambiguous. The germline CDR1 and CDR2 sequences are SEHNR and FQNEAQ (reference sequence). This CDR3 spans 16 amino acids. In DNA form, the CDR3 reads TGTTCCAGCAGCGCGTTAGTGGAGAGCTCCTACAATGAGCAGTTCTTC. It yields the protein CSSSALVESSYNEQFF.

This clone was recorded a few times. The chain recombines TRBV11-2 with TRBJ2-5; weak D call: TRBD2 (6 bases). Looked up from germline, CDR1 is SGHAT and CDR2 is FQNNGV. This CDR3 contains 13 residues. Between the trimmed V and J ends, which lost 3 bases and 3 bases, there was a span of 8 bases. The CDR3 region has the DNA TGTGCCAGCAGCTTTCGGGGGAAAGAGACCCAGTACTTC. Translation gives CASSFRGKETQYF. The full variable domain, its missing parts supplied by reference TRBV11-2 and TRBJ2-5, is EAGVAQSPRYKIIEKRQSVAFWCNPISGHATLYWYQQILGQGPKLLIQFQNNGVVDDSQLPKDRFSAERLKGVDSTLKIQPAKLEDSAVYLCASSFRGKETQYFGPGTRLLVL.

This chain uses TRBV5-6 with TRBJ1-1, with D perhaps matching TRBD1 (5 bases). The CDR3 has 12 amino acids. Germline V lookup: CDR1 SGHDT, CDR2 YYEEEE. Between the trimmed V and J ends, which lost 4 bases and 6 bases, there was a span of 10 bases. The CDR3 coding sequence is TGTGCCAGCAGCCGTGTGGGGCCTGAAGCTTTCTTT. This gives the protein CASSRVGPEAFF. The full variable domain, with the rest looked up from reference TRBV5-6 and TRBJ1-1, is DAGVTQSPTHLIKTRGQQVTLRCSPKSGHDTVSWYQQALGQGPQFIFQYYEEEERQRGNFPDRFSGHQFPNYSSELNVNALLLGDSALYLCASSRVGPEAFFGQGTRLTVV.

This clone was picked up one time. This chain joins TRBV7-9 and TRBJ2-7; TRBD1 matches 12 bases. Trimming cost V 0 bases and J 5 bases; bases outside gene matches: 2. The CDR3 is 15 amino acids. Germline CDR1 reads SEHNR; CDR2 reads FQNEAQ (reference sequence). DNA for the CDR3: TGTGCCAGCAGCTTAGCGGGACAGGGGGCCCACGAGCAGTACTTC. Protein sequence: CASSLAGQGAHEQYF.

The chain has TRBV18 and TRBJ2-7; the D is unclear. There are 12 residues in the CDR3. V lost 2 bases and J 3 bases, leaving 5 bases between the germline ends. CDR1 KGHSH and CDR2 LQKENI come from the germline V gene. DNA of the CDR3: TGTGCCAGCTCACCATCTGTCTACGAGCAGTACTTC. Its translation is CASSPSVYEQYF.

This chain connects TRBV18 to TRBJ2-1; D might be TRBD1 (5 bases). Germline CDR1 reads KGHSH; CDR2 reads LQKENI. The CDR3 totals 16 residues. V was trimmed by 1 base and J by 7 bases, leaving 17 bases between them. CDR3 bases: TGTGCCAGCTCACCACGCAGGGATTCCTACCTTAATGAGCAGTTCTTC. This translates into CASSPRRDSYLNEQFF.

This rearrangement joins TRBV28 to TRBJ2-2; a possible D gene is TRBD2 (6 bases). Germline CDR1 MDHEN, CDR2 SYDVKM. V lost 11 bases and J lost 1, with 11 bases in between. CDR3 length equals 13 residues. Here the CDR3 reads CALLRGNTGELFF. The DNA for the CDR3 is TGTGCCCTGTTGCGGGGGAACACCGGGGAGCTGTTTTTT. The full variable domain, its missing parts supplied by reference TRBV28 and TRBJ2-2, is DVKVTQSSRYLVKRTGEKVFLECVQDMDHENMFWYRQDPGLGLRLIYFSYDVKMKEKGDIPEGYSVSREKKERFSLILESASTNQTSMYLCALLRGNTGELFFGEGSRLTVL.

The chain employs TRBV11-2 and TRBJ2-2, with D unresolved. Germline lookup yields CDR1 SGHAT and CDR2 FQNNGV. Trimming took off 1 base at V and 5 bases at J, with 5 bases between the two ends. The CDR3 consists of 13 residues. CDR3 region: CASSLGATGELFF. In nucleotides, the CDR3 is TGTGCCAGCAGCTTAGGGGCAACCGGGGAGCTGTTTTTT.

The genes are TRBV4-2 and TRBJ2-7, with D uncertain. The V end lost 3 bases, the J end lost 1 base, and 4 bases lay between the germline ends. There are 12 residues in the CDR3. Per the germline V gene, CDR1 is LGHNA and CDR2 is YNFKEQ. CDR3 sequence: CASSHSSYEQYF. CDR3 DNA sequence: TGTGCCAGCAGCCATTCTTCCTACGAGCAGTACTTC.

V is TRBV27 and J is TRBJ2-1; 7 nucleotides agree with TRBD1. V lost 6 bases and J lost 4; bases outside the gene matches: 12. The CDR3 has 16 amino acids. The V gene's germline CDR1 is MNHEY and CDR2 SMNVEV (reference sequence). The CDR3 nucleotides read TGTGCCAGCAGCGAACGACACAGGGGTGGGTACAATGAGCAGTTCTTC. This sequence encodes CASSERHRGGYNEQFF.

This clone was recorded a few times. This chain links TRBV5-6 with TRBJ2-2; 13 positions match TRBD2. V lost 0 bases and J lost 4; bases outside the gene matches: 3. CDR1 is SGHDT and CDR2 is YYEEEE in the germline V gene. This CDR3 comprises 17 residues. For the CDR3, the DNA is TGTGCCAGCAGCTTGGCCGGGACTAGCGGGATCACCGGGGAGCTGTTTTTT. This encodes CASSLAGTSGITGELFF.

The chain links TRBV6-5 to TRBJ2-5, with 7 bases aligning to TRBD1. J lost 1 base, V lost 8 bases, and 1 base had no gene match. The CDR3 totals 12 residues. Germline lookup yields CDR1 MNHEY and CDR2 SVGAGI. The CDR3, as DNA: TGTGCCAGCGGGGACAGCCAAGAGACCCAGTACTTC. Encoded protein: CASGDSQETQYF.

This clone was counted only a few times. The chain has TRBV28 and TRBJ1-2; 7 nucleotides agree with TRBD1. V shed 4 bases, J shed 5 bases, and the junction held 7 bases outside the gene matches. The germline gives CDR1 MDHEN, CDR2 SYDVKM. The CDR3 spans 14 residues. The CDR3 protein is CASSYRGFGYGYTF. The CDR3 bases are TGTGCCAGCAGTTACAGGGGATTCGGGTATGGCTACACCTTC.

V is TRBV10-3 and J is TRBJ1-5; D is ambiguous. Germline V gene data show CDR1 as ENHRY and CDR2 as SYGVKD. V was shortened by 0 bases and J by 9 bases, with 15 bases between the two germline ends. The CDR3 length is 15 residues. The CDR3: CAISESETKGGPQHF. The CDR3 region has the DNA TGTGCCATCAGTGAGTCGGAGACAAAAGGAGGGCCCCAGCATTTT.

The chain is built from TRBV6-1 and TRBJ2-3; 9 bases are a match to TRBD1. V shed 6 bases and J 6 bases; nucleotides not matched to a gene: 10. The CDR3 runs 15 residues. Looked up from germline, CDR1 is MNHNS and CDR2 is SASEGT. CDR3 bases: TGTGCCAGCAGCATACAGGGGGCCGGGGGGGATACGCAGTATTTT. Amino acid sequence: CASSIQGAGGDTQYF.

V usage is TRBV29-1 and J usage is TRBJ2-3, with TRBD2 as a possible D gene (5 bases). CDR1 is SQVTM and CDR2 is ANQGSEA in the germline V gene. Trimming stripped 8 bases from V and 4 bases from J, with 22 bases between. The CDR3 spans 15 residues. This CDR3 reads CSIKGASKSPDTQYF. CDR3 sequence (DNA): TGCAGCATAAAAGGTGCTAGCAAGTCCCCAGATACGCAGTATTTT.